This T cell receptor (beta chain) was recovered during a study of T cells in Graves' hyperthyroidism and ophthalmopathy (dated by TCRdb to the late 2010s). For the wider study: Peripheral blood was sampled at the time of initial diagnosis, prior to any treatment. To identify distinguishing TCR V-J signatures, a discovery cohort of roughly 100 patients was used, comprising under 45 with Graves' ophthalmopathy and around 60 with stable Graves' hyperthyroidism. TCR Vbeta CDR3 sequencing of some 140 peripheral blood samples (under 45 ophthalmopathy, approximately 80 hyperthyroidism and around 17 progressor patients) is reported in the paper. In addition, the study compared T-cell repertoires in thyroid tissue and in blood from several Graves' hyperthyroidism patients. The 100 or so discovery patients were divided at random into training and test sets in a 7:3 ratio. After blood sampling, hyperthyroidism patients were treated with methimazole at a starting dose of 30 mg daily, and ophthalmopathy patients were treated with high-dose intravenous methylprednisolone. An independent validation cohort of about 19 hyperthyroidism patients and about 15 patients who later progressed to ophthalmopathy tested prospective prediction of ophthalmopathy.

This clonotype was seen a handful of times. Its antigen remains unidentified. No much larger clonotype is one base removed from it; base qualities were not supplied. Stable Graves' hyperthyroidism was defined as no progression to ophthalmopathy during 18 months of follow-up. Hyperthyroidism patients were newly diagnosed, had a disease duration of under 2 months, and were aged 18 to 65 years. Patients with uncontrolled infections, other autoimmune diseases, pregnancy or lactation were excluded. Diagnoses relied on clinical symptoms, serum thyroxine and TRAb, thyroid ultrasound and orbital computed tomography. Ficoll-Paque density gradient centrifugation was used to isolate PBMCs from about 9.4 ml of fresh peripheral blood. Total RNA was extracted with Trizol reagent, and quality was checked on an Agilent 2100 Bioanalyzer. The research as a whole found: Ophthalmopathy was separated from stable hyperthyroidism by a 13 V-J signature model, with 85% to 90% sensitivity and about 81% specificity obtained in cross-validation and 80%/75% obtained in testing. Most expanded thyroid clonotypes (frequency above 0.001) were also found in blood, which suggests that blood repertoires may mirror thyroid immune responses. Sample size was not statistically predetermined, and investigators were not blinded to group allocation. In validation, progression to ophthalmopathy was predicted by the model with approximately 67% sensitivity and 72% to 80% specificity, a median of about 6 months before onset.

Trimmed from V: 5 bases; trimmed from J: 4 bases; junction bases lacking a gene match: 7. The germline V gene specifies SGHRS as CDR1 and YFSETQ as CDR2. The cysteine opens and the phenylalanine closes a CDR3 of 16 amino acids. This entry keeps only the CDR3 DNA: 48 bases, framed from base 1. The TCR beta CDR3 regions were amplified from the RNA transcripts. A first-round RT-PCR of the TCR CDR3 used the HTBI primer set with the Qiagen OneStep RT-PCR kit. Libraries were constructed in a second round of multiplex PCR, after which size selection and purification were performed. Sequencing of the libraries was done on an Illumina HiSeq2000 using paired-end 100 bp reads. For the original study's pipeline: SOAPnuke was used to process the raw data, with reads discarded if the reads contained adapters or uncalled bases, had a mean Phred below 15, or lacked an exact constant-primer or identifier match. High-quality paired reads were merged using COPE v1.2.5, and each unique nucleotide sequence was defined as a clonotype. MiTCR v1.1 was used to align clonotypes to the IMGT TRBV, TRBD and TRBJ reference segments. Analysis was restricted to V-J combinations with a frequency above 0.0001, which covered 99.2% of repertoires. The TCS score was defined as the ratio of F50 (clonal expansion) to E x V (chaos), calculated using BLOSUM62-based TCRdist between CDR3 peptides within each V-J. Welch's t-statistics and random forest reduced around 510 V-J features to under 15, which were used in a naive Bayes classifier (R e1071). TCRdb redid the processing of the public reads, applying fastp at Q25 and MiXCR, and retained in-frame beta chains. Entries are consolidated by CDR3 protein sequence, retaining the most common genes and DNA. Here the V and J calls rest on TCRdb's processing, not on the authors' analysis. The sample data list approximately 640,000 distinct CDR3 sequences, and around a sixth of these were observed just once. Of the sample, less than 20% falls within the top ten clones.

Recombination linked TRBV5-1 to TRBJ2-2, and 11 bases in between align with TRBD2. This receptor was taken from a man aged 50 to 60 with Graves' hyperthyroidism. The sample was blood. DNA sequence: TGCGCCAGCAGGCCAACTAGCGGGAGTATCACCGGGGAGCTGTTTTTT. The translation is CASRPTSGSITGELFF.